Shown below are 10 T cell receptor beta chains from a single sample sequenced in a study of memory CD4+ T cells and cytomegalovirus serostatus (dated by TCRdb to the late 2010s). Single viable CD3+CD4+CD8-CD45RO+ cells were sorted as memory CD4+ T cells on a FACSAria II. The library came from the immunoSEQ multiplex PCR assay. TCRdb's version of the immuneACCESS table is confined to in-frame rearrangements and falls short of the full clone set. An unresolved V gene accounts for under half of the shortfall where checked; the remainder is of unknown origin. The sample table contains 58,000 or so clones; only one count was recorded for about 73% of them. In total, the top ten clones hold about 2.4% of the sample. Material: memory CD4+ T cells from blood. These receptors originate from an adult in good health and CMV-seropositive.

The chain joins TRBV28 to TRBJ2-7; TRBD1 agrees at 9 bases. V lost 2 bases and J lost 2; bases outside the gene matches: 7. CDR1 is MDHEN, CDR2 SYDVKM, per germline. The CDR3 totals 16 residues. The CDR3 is CASSLNLGTGTYEQYF. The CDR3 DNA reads TGTGCCAGCAGTTTAAATTTGGGGACAGGGACCTACGAGCAGTACTTC.

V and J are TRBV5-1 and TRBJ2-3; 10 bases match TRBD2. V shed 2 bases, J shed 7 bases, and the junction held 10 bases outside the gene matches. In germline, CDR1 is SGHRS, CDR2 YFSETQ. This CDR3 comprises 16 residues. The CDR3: CASSLDLAGDWNTQYF. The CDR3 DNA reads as TGCGCCAGCAGCTTAGACCTAGCGGGAGATTGGAATACGCAGTATTTT.

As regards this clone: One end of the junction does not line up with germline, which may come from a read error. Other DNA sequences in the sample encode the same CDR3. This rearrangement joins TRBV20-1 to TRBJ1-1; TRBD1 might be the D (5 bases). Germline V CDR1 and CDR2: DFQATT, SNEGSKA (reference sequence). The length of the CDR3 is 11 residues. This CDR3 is CSAREDTEAFF. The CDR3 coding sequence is TGCAGTGCTAGGGAGGACACTGAGGCTTTCTTT.

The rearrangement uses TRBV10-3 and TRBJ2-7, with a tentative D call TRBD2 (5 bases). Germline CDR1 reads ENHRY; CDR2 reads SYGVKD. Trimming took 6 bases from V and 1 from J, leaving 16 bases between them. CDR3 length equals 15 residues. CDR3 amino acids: CAIRPAERQSYEQYF. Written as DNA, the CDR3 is TGTGCCATCAGGCCCGCGGAGCGGCAATCCTACGAGCAGTACTTC.

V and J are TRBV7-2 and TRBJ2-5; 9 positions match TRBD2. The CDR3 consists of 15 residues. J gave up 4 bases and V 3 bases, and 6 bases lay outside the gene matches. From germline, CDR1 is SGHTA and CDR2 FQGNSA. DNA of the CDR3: TGTGCCAGCAGCTTGTTAGCGGGAGTTGGAGAGACCCAGTACTTC. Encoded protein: CASSLLAGVGETQYF.

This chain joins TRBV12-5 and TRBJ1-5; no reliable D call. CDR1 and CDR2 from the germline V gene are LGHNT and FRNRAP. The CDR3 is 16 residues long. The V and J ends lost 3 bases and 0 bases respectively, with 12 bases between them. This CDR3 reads CASGLGLRYSNQPQHF. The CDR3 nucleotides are TGTGCTAGTGGTTTAGGACTGAGATATAGCAATCAGCCCCAGCATTTT.

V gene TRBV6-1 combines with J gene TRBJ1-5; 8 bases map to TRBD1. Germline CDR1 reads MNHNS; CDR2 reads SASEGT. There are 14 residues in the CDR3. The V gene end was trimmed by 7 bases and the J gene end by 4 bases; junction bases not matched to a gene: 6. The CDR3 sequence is CASNQGAWNQPQHF. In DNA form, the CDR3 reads TGTGCCAGCAACCAGGGGGCTTGGAATCAGCCCCAGCATTTT.

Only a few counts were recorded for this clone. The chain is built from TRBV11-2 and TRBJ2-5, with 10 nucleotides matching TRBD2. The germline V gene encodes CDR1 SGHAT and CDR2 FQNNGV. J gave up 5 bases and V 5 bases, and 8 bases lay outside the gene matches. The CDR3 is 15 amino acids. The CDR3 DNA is TGTGCCAGCAGCACCGAACTAGCGGGATGGGAGACCCAGTACTTC. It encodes CASSTELAGWETQYF.

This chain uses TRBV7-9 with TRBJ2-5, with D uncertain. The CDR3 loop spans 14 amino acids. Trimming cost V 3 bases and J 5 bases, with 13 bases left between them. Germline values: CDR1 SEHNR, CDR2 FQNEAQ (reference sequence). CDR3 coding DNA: TGTGCCAGCAGCTTGTTTTCGGGTCGGGAGACCCAGTACTTC. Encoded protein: CASSLFSGRETQYF.

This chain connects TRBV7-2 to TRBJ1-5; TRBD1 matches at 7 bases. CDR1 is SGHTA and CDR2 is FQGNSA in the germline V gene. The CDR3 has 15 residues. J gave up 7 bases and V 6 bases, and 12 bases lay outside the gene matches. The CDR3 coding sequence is TGTGCCAGCAGTCCGGGGGCAGGGGGAGGGCAGCCCCAGCATTTT. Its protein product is CASSPGAGGGQPQHF.